These T cell receptor beta chains were read from a single sample in a study of response to subunit inactivated influenza vaccine. TCRdb re-called the RT-PCR reads with MiXCR, one entry per CDR3 protein. Of under 200,000 distinct CDR3 sequences in the sample, approximately 12% are singletons; the top ten hold 29%. This sample also appeared in a second study, on T cells expressing NK-cell markers.

This sample comprised CD8+ T cells sorted from PBMCs, obtained 11 to 12 days after vaccination. The receptors were gathered from a man aged 50-59 years who received an inactivated influenza vaccine. CDR3s include the opening cysteine and the closing phenylalanine or tryptophan. A D gene is named only where the DNA matches it firmly. Some rows mark clone size as missing; the rest say once, few, many or name a class of expanded clone.

>18|TRBV11-2|-|TRBJ1-1|TRBD1
TGTGCCAGCAGCTTAGTCAGTAGGGGGCTTCGCGTGAATACTGAAGCTTTCTTT
CASSLVSRGLRVNTEAFF
>16|TRBV23-1|-|TRBJ2-5|-
TGCGCCAGCAGTCAATCGAAGTCATGGGGTCAAGAGACCCAGTACTTC
CASSQSKSWGQETQYF
>14|TRBV4-3|few|TRBJ2-7|-
TGCGCCAGCAGCCAAGAGGGGATTGCCTACGAGCAGTACTTC
CASSQEGIAYEQYF
>17|TRBV7-9|-|TRBJ1-2|-
TGTGCCAGCAGCTTTCCCGCAATCGGACAGCTTAACTATGGCTACACCTTC
CASSFPAIGQLNYGYTF
>11|TRBV2|many|TRBJ1-6|-
TGTGCCAGCAAGGGCAATTCACCCCTCCACTTT
CASKGNSPLHF
>12|TRBV6-6|-|TRBJ2-1|-
TGTGCCACCCTCCGGAAAGGCAATGAGCAGTTCTTC
CATLRKGNEQFF
>15|TRBV5-1|-|TRBJ2-1|TRBD2
TGCGCCAGCAGCTTTTTCGGGGGGGCGGAAAATGAGCAGTTCTTC
CASSFFGGAENEQFF
>16|TRBV13|few|TRBJ2-2|-
TGTGCCAGCAGCTTAGAGGGCAGTGTTTACACCGGGGAGCTGTTTTTT
CASSLEGSVYTGELFF
>12|TRBV6-6|-|TRBJ2-4|-
TGTGCCAGCAGTTACTACCAAAACATTCAGTACTTC
CASSYYQNIQYF
>18|TRBV10-3|-|TRBJ2-6|TRBD1
TGTGCCATCAGTGAGACCGGGACAGCTAACTCTGGGGCCAACGTCCTGACTTTC
CAISETGTANSGANVLTF
>16|TRBV5-1|many|TRBJ2-7|-
TGCGCCAGCAGCTTGGGGGGCGAGCCAGGATCCTACGAGCAGTACTTC
CASSLGGEPGSYEQYF
>12|TRBV29-1|few|TRBJ1-2|-
TGCAGCGTTGTAGGGGCAGCCTATGGCTACACCTTC
CSVVGAAYGYTF
>16|TRBV27|-|TRBJ2-5|TRBD2
TGTGCCAGCAGAAGTCTAGCGGGGGGGCCGTGGGAGACCCAGTACTTC
CASRSLAGGPWETQYF
>16|TRBV15|few|TRBJ1-5|-
TGTGCCACCAGCAGTATCCCCACAGATAGCAATCAGCCCCAGCATTTT
CATSSIPTDSNQPQHF
>16|TRBV25-1|many|TRBJ2-2|-
TGTGCCAGCAGTGATGAAGGACACTCTTCCACCGGGGAGCTGTTTTTT
CASSDEGHSSTGELFF
>16|TRBV9|few|TRBJ1-6|TRBD1
TGTGCCAGCAGCCCCCGGACAGGGACCTATAATTCACCCCTCCACTTT
CASSPRTGTYNSPLHF
>15|TRBV5-1|few|TRBJ1-1|-
TGCGCCAGCAGCCCCATGGGAGGGGAGAACACTGAAGCTTTCTTT
CASSPMGGENTEAFF
>14|TRBV6-2/TRBV6-3|-|TRBJ2-3|-
TGTGCCACTTGGACGATATCCCCCACAGATACGCAGTATTTT
CATWTISPTDTQYF
>15|TRBV6-5|-|TRBJ2-7|-
TGTGCCAGCAGTTACGGCGGCGGAGACCGCTACGAGCAGTACTTC
CASSYGGGDRYEQYF
>16|TRBV29-1|few|TRBJ2-2|TRBD1
TGCAGCGTCACCCGGGACAGGGGGCATAACACCGGGGAGCTGTTTTTT
CSVTRDRGHNTGELFF
>13|TRBV5-1|many|TRBJ2-3|-
TGCGCCAGCAGTTTAGGGGGCACAGATACGCAGTATTTT
CASSLGGTDTQYF
>14|TRBV30|-|TRBJ1-4|-
TGTGCCTGGAGAACTGCCCCTGGGGAAGAAAAACTGTTTTTT
CAWRTAPGEEKLFF
>13|TRBV20-1|few|TRBJ2-7|TRBD2
TGCAGTGCAAACCTAGCGGGGAGCTACGAGCAGTACTTC
CSANLAGSYEQYF
>14|TRBV5-5|-|TRBJ1-2|-
TGTGCCAGCAGCTTGGAACATTTTAACTATGGCTACACCTTC
CASSLEHFNYGYTF
>17|TRBV10-3|few|TRBJ2-3|TRBD1
TGTGCCATCAGTGAGGACCTGACAGGGGAAGTCACAGATACGCAGTATTTT
CAISEDLTGEVTDTQYF
>12|TRBV9|-|TRBJ2-7|-
TGTGCCAGCAGCGCCGACGGCTACGAGCAGTACTTC
CASSADGYEQYF
>14|TRBV20-1|few|TRBJ2-7|-
TGCAGTGCTAGAGTTCGTGGGAGACCCTACGAGCAGTACTTC
CSARVRGRPYEQYF
>17|TRBV14|many|TRBJ2-7|TRBD2
TGTGCCAGCAGCCAATCCGTCGGGACTAGCGGGGTTATTGCGCAGTACTTC
CASSQSVGTSGVIAQYF
>15|TRBV7-9|few|TRBJ2-5|TRBD1
TGTGCCAGCAGCTCCGGGACAGGGTGGATGGAGACCCAGTACTTC
CASSSGTGWMETQYF
>15|TRBV20-1|-|TRBJ2-3|TRBD2
TGCAGTGCTAGAACTAGCGGGAGTGGCGCAGATACGCAGTATTTT
CSARTSGSGADTQYF
>15|TRBV7-8|-|TRBJ2-7|TRBD1
TGTGCCAGCAGCCCCTACGGGACAGACCCCCGGGAGCAGTACTTC
CASSPYGTDPREQYF
>17|TRBV21-1|few|TRBJ1-1|-
TGTGCCAGCAGCAATGACAGGGGGTCCCCCCCTGACACTGAAGCTTTCTTT
CASSNDRGSPPDTEAFF
>17|TRBV24-1|-|TRBJ1-2|-
TGTGCCACCAGTGACCACCCCATGAGGGCTACTAACTATGGCTACACCTTC
CATSDHPMRATNYGYTF
>19|TRBV11-2|-|TRBJ2-1|TRBD2
TGTGCCAGCAGCCCCTGGGGAGGGACTAGCGGGAGGGACTACAATGAGCAGTTCTTC
CASSPWGGTSGRDYNEQFF
>16|TRBV5-8|many|TRBJ2-1|TRBD2
TGTGCCAGCAGCGCGGGAGAGCGGGCTGCTGGTAATGAGCAGTTCTTC
CASSAGERAAGNEQFF
>19|TRBV29-1|-|TRBJ2-2|-
TGCAGCGTTGAAGGGGTAGCGGCCTCCCCACGAGGGAACACCGGGGAGCTGTTTTTT
CSVEGVAASPRGNTGELFF
>15|TRBV7-9|few|TRBJ1-6|TRBD1
TGTGCCAGCAGCCAGTACAGGGGCGGGAATTCACCCCTCCACTTT
CASSQYRGGNSPLHF
>14|TRBV7-8|few|TRBJ2-2|-
TGTGCCAGCAGCCCAGGGGTAGGGACCGGGGAGCTGTTTTTT
CASSPGVGTGELFF
>17|TRBV20-1|-|TRBJ2-1|TRBD2
TGCAGTGCTAGAGATTTTAATGGGACTAGCAGCTACAATGAGCAGTTCTTC
CSARDFNGTSSYNEQFF
>13|TRBV29-1|-|TRBJ2-7|TRBD1
TGCAGCGTGGGGACAGGACCCGCCTACGAGCAGTACTTC
CSVGTGPAYEQYF
>14|TRBV28|-|TRBJ2-7|-
TGTGCCAGCAGCCCCGGGACGCCTCCCTACGAGCAGTACTTC
CASSPGTPPYEQYF
>15|TRBV12-3/TRBV12-4|few|TRBJ2-5|TRBD2
TGTGCCAGCAGTCCATATAGCGGGGGGGCAAAGACCCAGTACTTC
CASSPYSGGAKTQYF
>15|TRBV6-4|-|TRBJ2-2|-
TGTGCCAGCAGCCGACAGGGAGGGAACACCGGGGAGCTGTTTTTT
CASSRQGGNTGELFF
>11|TRBV29-1|few|TRBJ1-1|-
TGCAGCGTTGATTTCAGGGCCGGCGAAAGCTTT
CSVDFRAGESF
>14|TRBV19|-|TRBJ2-1|TRBD2
TGTGCCAGTAGTATAGGAGCGGGGGGCTATGAGCAGTTCTTC
CASSIGAGGYEQFF
>15|TRBV15|few|TRBJ2-1|TRBD1
TGTGCCACCAGCACGACAGGGGCGCCCTACAATGAGCAGTTCTTC
CATSTTGAPYNEQFF
>15|TRBV15|few|TRBJ1-4|-
TGTGCCACCAGCAGAATGGTCCTTAAGGGAGAAAAACTGTTTTTT
CATSRMVLKGEKLFF
>17|TRBV9|many|TRBJ1-2|-
TGTGCCAGCAGCGTAGCATCTTTGGTGACAGGTAGCGGGGGCTACACCTTC
CASSVASLVTGSGGYTF
>16|TRBV27|many|TRBJ2-7|TRBD2
TGTGCCAGCAGTTTATCCCCAGCTAGCGGAACCTACGAGCAGTACTTC
CASSLSPASGTYEQYF
>12|TRBV29-1|-|TRBJ2-1|TRBD2
TGCAGCGTCGAATTAGCGGGTTATGTGCAGTTCTTC
CSVELAGYVQFF
>11|TRBV29-1|-|TRBJ1-1|TRBD1
TGCAGCGTGACAGGGGAGACTGAAGCTTTCTTT
CSVTGETEAFF
>15|TRBV11-2|-|TRBJ2-7|TRBD2
TGTGCCAGCAGCCCGGGGTCGGTAGCGGGCCTAGAGCAGTACTTC
CASSPGSVAGLEQYF
>15|TRBV30|many|TRBJ1-5|-
TGTGCCTGGAGTGTAGGGGCCGGGAACAATCAGCCCCAGCATTTT
CAWSVGAGNNQPQHF
>15|TRBV28|-|TRBJ2-7|-
TGTGCCAGCAGCTCACCACGGGACCCAAAGGCCGAGCAGTACTTC
CASSSPRDPKAEQYF
>14|TRBV20-1|-|TRBJ2-7|TRBD2
TGCAGTGCTACCGCGGGACTAGGGGCCTACGAGCAGTACTTC
CSATAGLGAYEQYF
>15|TRBV28|-|TRBJ2-5|TRBD2
TGTGCCAGCAGTTTAGACCCCGGGGGACTAGGGACCCAGTACTTC
CASSLDPGGLGTQYF
>14|TRBV13|few|TRBJ2-7|TRBD2
TGTGCCAGCAGCTTAAGGGAGGGATCCTACGAGCAGTACTTC
CASSLREGSYEQYF
>15|TRBV2|few|TRBJ1-5|-
TGTGCCAGCAGTGATCCGGATCACAGCAATCAGCCCCAGCATTTT
CASSDPDHSNQPQHF
>14|TRBV5-1|few|TRBJ1-1|-
TGCGCCAGCAGCTTGGCTACGGGATCCACTGAAGCTTTCTTT
CASSLATGSTEAFF
>13|TRBV28|few|TRBJ2-1|TRBD2
TGTGCCAGCATGGCGGGAGGGCTCCCTGAGCAGTTCTTC
CASMAGGLPEQFF